These T cell receptor beta chains were read from a single sample in a study of T cell responses to AZD1222 COVID-19 vaccine. The method was immunoSEQ multiplex PCR; TCRdb's version includes in-frame clones alone and lacks a portion of them. The sample includes 150,000 or so clones, over 90% of them seen just once. The material was peripheral blood, obtained on day 0 of AZD1222 vaccination. The receptors were gathered from an adult in good health. The CDR3 runs from the conserved cysteine through the conserved F or W.

V gene | CDR3 protein
TRBV28 | CASSLGDGTDTQYF
TRBV4-1 | CASSQGETGGKGEQYF
TRBV5-1 | CASSLAGVGYGYTF
TRBV5-1 | CASSGGGMGNYGYTF
TRBV20-1 | CSASRGRGDSPLHF
TRBV7-3 | CASSPGGDTGWFF
TRBV4-2 | CASSPDRVSEAFF
TRBV6-5 | CASSYEGLNYEQYF
TRBV6-5 | CASSYSASHGYTF
TRBV2 | CASGGGKPQHF
TRBV14 | CASSLRTLGDTQYF
TRBV9 | CASSVGLNEQFF
TRBV5-1 | CASSLGRTGNTEAFF
TRBV19 | CASSNWENTEAFF
TRBV27 | CASSPGTGGRSPHGYTF
TRBV5-1 | CASSPGIFKNTEAFF
TRBV29-1 | CSVWQTDTQYF
TRBV19 | CASSDYNEQFF
TRBV29-1 | CSVGQGNSPLHF
TRBV6-5 | CATRTGNYNSPLHF
TRBV7-3 | CASSLHLAGDTQYF
TRBV7-9 | CASSLSANQPQHF
TRBV19 | CASSIASGGPNQPQHF
TRBV2 | CASSGELGSPLHF
TRBV7-9 | CASSPRGGKDEQFF
TRBV7-9 | CASSSIGGYTF
TRBV28 | CASQTPQPNEQFF
TRBV7-2 | CASSSLDGVDQPQHF
TRBV18 | CAIPRDRVMAYPYGYTF
TRBV19 | CASKYRSPADTQYF
TRBV7-2 | CASSFDRSSYNEQFF